This T cell receptor (beta chain) was sequenced for a study of blood T cell repertoires in COVID-19. Turning to the study itself: COVID-19 samples, acute and convalescent, were from the United States, Italy and Spain. PBMCs, B-cell-depleted T cells, or T cells provided the cDNA or gDNA that made up the material.

Assay: immunoSEQ multiplex PCR; the TCRdb copy retains only in-frame clones and omits some. The sample holds more than 95,000 clones, roughly 90% seen once. CDR1 SGHRS and CDR2 YFSETQ come from the germline V gene. Trimming cost V 2 bases and J 4 bases, with 19 bases left between them. The CDR3 is 16 amino acids. The V gene is TRBV5-1, the J gene TRBJ2-7, with D possibly matching TRBD1 (7 bases). The sequenced sample was peripheral blood. This clonotype was sampled from a human donor in a cohort sampled during active COVID-19. The CDR3 region has the DNA TGCGCCAGCAGCTTAACACGACAGGGACGGGAGTACGAGCAGTACTTC. Translated, it gives CASSLTRQGREYEQYF.